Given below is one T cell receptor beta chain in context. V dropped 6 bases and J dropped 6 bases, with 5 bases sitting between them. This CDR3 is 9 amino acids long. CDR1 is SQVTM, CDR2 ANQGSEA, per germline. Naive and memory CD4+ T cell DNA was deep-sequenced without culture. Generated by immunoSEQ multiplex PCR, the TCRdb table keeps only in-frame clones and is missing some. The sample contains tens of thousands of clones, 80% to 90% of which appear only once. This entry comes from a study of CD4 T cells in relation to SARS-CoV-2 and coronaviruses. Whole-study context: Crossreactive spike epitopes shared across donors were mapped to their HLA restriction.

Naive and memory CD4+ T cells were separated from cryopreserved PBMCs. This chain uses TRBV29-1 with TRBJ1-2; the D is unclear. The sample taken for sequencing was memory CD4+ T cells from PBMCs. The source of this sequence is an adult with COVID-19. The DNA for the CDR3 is TGCAGCGTCGTGGATGGCTACACCTTC. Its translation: CSVVDGYTF.